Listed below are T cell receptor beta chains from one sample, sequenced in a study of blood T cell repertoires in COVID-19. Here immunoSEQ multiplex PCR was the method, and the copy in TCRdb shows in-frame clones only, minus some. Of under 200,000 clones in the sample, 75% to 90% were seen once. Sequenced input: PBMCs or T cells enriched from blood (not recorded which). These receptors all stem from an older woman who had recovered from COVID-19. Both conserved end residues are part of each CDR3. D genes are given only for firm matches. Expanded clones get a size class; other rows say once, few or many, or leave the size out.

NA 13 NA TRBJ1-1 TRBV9 TGTGCCAGCAGCCCGCAACCGGACAGAGAAGCTTTCTTT CASSPQPDREAFF
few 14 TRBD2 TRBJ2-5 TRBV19 TGTGCCAGTAGTTCGCTAGCGGGGTGGGAGACCCAGTACTTC CASSSLAGWETQYF
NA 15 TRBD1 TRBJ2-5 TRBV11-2 TGTGCCAGCAGCTTAGATTTTCAGGGGGAAGAGACCCAGTACTTC CASSLDFQGEETQYF
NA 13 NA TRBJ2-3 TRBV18 TGTGCCAGCTCACCTCAGTACACAGATACGCAGTATTTT CASSPQYTDTQYF
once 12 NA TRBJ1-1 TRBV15 TGTGCCACCAGCAGGAGGAACACTGAAGCTTTCTTT CATSRRNTEAFF
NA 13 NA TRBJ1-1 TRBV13 TGTGCCAGCAGCTCCCTAACAGGGATTGAAGCTTTCTTT CASSSLTGIEAFF
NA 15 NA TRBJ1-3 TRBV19 TGTGCCACCGCGAGATTACTCACCTCTGGAAACACCATATATTTT CATARLLTSGNTIYF
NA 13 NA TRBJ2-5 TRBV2 TGTGCCAGACAGGGTTTAACCCAAGAGACCCAGTACTTC CARQGLTQETQYF
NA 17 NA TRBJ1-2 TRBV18 TGTGCCAGCTCACCACCGCAGACACCTTTGGGAGTCTATGGCTACACCTTC CASSPPQTPLGVYGYTF
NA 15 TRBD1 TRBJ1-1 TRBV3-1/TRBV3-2 TGTGCCAGCAGGCGCGTCGGACAGGGGAACACTGAAGCTTTCTTT CASRRVGQGNTEAFF
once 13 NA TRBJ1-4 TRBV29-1 TGCAGCGCCCACCAGGGTTCTAATGAAAAACTGTTTTTT CSAHQGSNEKLFF
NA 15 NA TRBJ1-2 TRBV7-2 TGTGCCAGCAGCTTAAGGGAGTCAGGGGCCTATGGCTACACCTTC CASSLRESGAYGYTF
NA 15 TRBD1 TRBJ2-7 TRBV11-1 TGTGCCAGCAGCCGCCCCGGGACAGGCGCCTACGAGCAGTACTTC CASSRPGTGAYEQYF
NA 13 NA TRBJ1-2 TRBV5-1 TGCGCCAGCAGCTTGGCAGAAAGTTATGGCTACACCTTC CASSLAESYGYTF
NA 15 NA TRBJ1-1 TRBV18 TGTGCCAGCTCACCACCGAACAGCCTGAACACTGAAGCTTTCTTT CASSPPNSLNTEAFF
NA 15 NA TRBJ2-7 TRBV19 TGTGCCAGGACCCTACGACAGGCGCGTGGGGGCGAGCAGTACTTC CARTLRQARGGEQYF
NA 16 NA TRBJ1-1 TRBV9 TGTGCCAGCAGCGTCTTAGGGGGTCTTAGGGGTACTGAAGCTTTCTTT CASSVLGGLRGTEAFF
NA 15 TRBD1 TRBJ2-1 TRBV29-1 TGCAGCGTTGAGTTTCTTGACAGGGAATACAATGAGCAGTTCTTC CSVEFLDREYNEQFF
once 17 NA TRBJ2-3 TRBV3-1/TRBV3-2 TGTGCCAGCAGCCCGAATTCAGGGACAACAAGCACAGATACGCAGTATTTT CASSPNSGTTSTDTQYF
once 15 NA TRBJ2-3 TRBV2 TGTGCCAGCAGTGTGCTTCGGGGGGCGGCAGATACGCAGTATTTT CASSVLRGAADTQYF
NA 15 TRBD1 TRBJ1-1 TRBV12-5 TGTGCTAGTGGTCCGTACCGGGACAGGAACACTGAAGCTTTCTTT CASGPYRDRNTEAFF
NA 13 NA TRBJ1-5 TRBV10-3 TGTGCCATCAGTCTACAGGGAGATCAGCCCCAGCATTTT CAISLQGDQPQHF
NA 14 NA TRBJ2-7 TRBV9 TGTGCCAGCAGCGTAGTCCCAGATAGCGGCGAGCAGTACTTC CASSVVPDSGEQYF
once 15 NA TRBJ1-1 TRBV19 TGTGCCAGTAGTGATTGGTCCGGGAACCGGATTGTCGCTTTCTTT CASSDWSGNRIVAFF
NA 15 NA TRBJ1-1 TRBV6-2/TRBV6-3 TGTGCCAGCAGTTATAGTCGACAGGCCTCCACTGAAGCTTTCTTT CASSYSRQASTEAFF
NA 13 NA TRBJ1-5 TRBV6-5 TGTGCCAGCAGAGAGACGGGGTCTCAGCCCCAGCATTTT CASRETGSQPQHF
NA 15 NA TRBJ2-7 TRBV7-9 TGTGCCAGCAGCTTATCAGTAGGAGGGGCCTACGAGCAGTACTTC CASSLSVGGAYEQYF
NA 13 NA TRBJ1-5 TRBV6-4 TGTGCCAGCAGTCGGGGACTCAATCAGCCCCAGCATTTT CASSRGLNQPQHF
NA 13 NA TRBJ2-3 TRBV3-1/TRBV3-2 TGTGCCAGCAGCCCCCGGGGCACAGATACGCAGTATTTT CASSPRGTDTQYF
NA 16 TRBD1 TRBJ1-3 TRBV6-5 TGTGCCAGCATTTACCGGGACAGGGGGCCCGGAAACACCATATATTTT CASIYRDRGPGNTIYF
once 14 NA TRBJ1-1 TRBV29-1 TGCAGCGTTGCTACCCTCTCTATGAACACTGAAGCTTTCTTT CSVATLSMNTEAFF
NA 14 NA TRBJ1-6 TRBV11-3 TGTGCCAGCAGCTTAGAGACAGCGAATTCACCCCTCCACTTT CASSLETANSPLHF
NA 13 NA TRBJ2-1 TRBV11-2 TGTGCCAGCAGCTTAGGCAGGTACAATGAGCAGTTCTTC CASSLGRYNEQFF
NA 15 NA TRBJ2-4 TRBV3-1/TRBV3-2 TGTGCCAGCAGCCAAAGTGCCGGAGCCAAAAACATTCAGTACTTC CASSQSAGAKNIQYF
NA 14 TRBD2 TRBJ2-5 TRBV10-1 TGCGCCAGCAGTGAGTTCGGGGGGGCCGGGACCCAGTACTTC CASSEFGGAGTQYF
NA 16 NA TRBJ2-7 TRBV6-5 TGTGCCAGCAGTTACTCGGGCAGCTCTCTCTCCTACGAGCAGTACTTC CASSYSGSSLSYEQYF
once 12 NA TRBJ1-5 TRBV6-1 TGTGCCAGCAGTGAAGGCAGTCAGCCCCAGCATTTT CASSEGSQPQHF
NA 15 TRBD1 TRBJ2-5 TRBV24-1 TGTGCCACCAGTGACAACGGACAGGGGCAAGAGACCCAGTACTTC CATSDNGQGQETQYF
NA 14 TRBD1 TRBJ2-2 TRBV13 TGTGCCAGCAGGACAGGGTCGGACACCGGGGAGCTGTTTTTT CASRTGSDTGELFF
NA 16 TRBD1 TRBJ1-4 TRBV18 TGTGCCAGCTCAGTCCAGGGGGCGCAGGAGAATGAAAAACTGTTTTTT CASSVQGAQENEKLFF
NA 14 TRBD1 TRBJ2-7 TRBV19 TGTGCCAGTAGCCCGAACAGGGGTCTGATCGAGCAGTACTTC CASSPNRGLIEQYF
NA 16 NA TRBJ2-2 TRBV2 TGTGCCAGCAGTGTGCTTGGGCCAAAGAACACCGGGGAGCTGTTTTTT CASSVLGPKNTGELFF
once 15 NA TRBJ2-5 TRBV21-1 TGTGCCAGCAGCAAAAAGACAGGTAAAAAAGAGACCCAGTACTTC CASSKKTGKKETQYF
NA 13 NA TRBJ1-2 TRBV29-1 TGCAGCGTTGAAGATCGACAAAGCGGCGGCTACACCTTC CSVEDRQSGGYTF
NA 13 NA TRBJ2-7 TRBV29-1 TGCAGCGTTGGATTCACAGGTACCTACGAGCAGTACTTC CSVGFTGTYEQYF
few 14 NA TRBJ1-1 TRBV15 TGTGCCACCAGCAGAGACCCCCTAGGAGCTGAAGCTTTCTTT CATSRDPLGAEAFF